Given below is one TCR beta chain in context. Its antigen is currently unknown. This table comes from immunoSEQ multiplex PCR, and its TCRdb copy is limited to in-frame clones, with some not included. The table has about 49,000 clones, 92% seen once. This sample stems from a study of cytomegalovirus exposure and HLA in healthy donors. While the first cohort had 600 to 750 subjects, the donors belonged to the separate validation cohort of over a hundred subjects. Study-wide results and limits: A few CMV-associated chains were confirmed in vitro to be specific for CMV antigens. According to reports, the classifier identified cytomegalovirus status with high specificity and sensitivity. The study listed 150 to 200 cytomegalovirus-associated TCR beta chains.

The clonotype originates from a man in his late teens or twenties in good health and CMV-seronegative. Sequenced: PBMCs.

The CDR3 region is CASSISGQSNQPQHF. The CDR3, as DNA: TGTGCCAGTAGTATTTCAGGACAGAGCAATCAGCCCCAGCATTTT. The V call is TRBV19, the J call TRBJ1-5, with a possible D match to TRBD1 (6 bases). The germline V gene has CDR1 LNHDA and CDR2 SQIVND (reference sequence). The CDR3 has 15 amino acids. V shed 3 bases and J shed 1 base, with 10 bases lying between them.